What follows describes a single T cell receptor beta chain. No antigen is known for it. No quality values exist for individual bases; no much larger clone is one base distant. Sample treatment or condition, as interpreted from the label and publication: in vitro stimulation with specific CMV peptide epitopes to enrich CMV-specific T cells. This sample was included in a study of T cell repertoires in cytomegalovirus infection (dated by TCRdb to between 2018 and 2021). Study-level background: Alongside well-studied HLA-B-restricted epitopes, the peptide stimulations were aimed at recently identified HLA-C-restricted CMV epitopes, whose presentation resists viral immunomodulation. Because public TCR beta signatures pointed to carriage of CMV infection together with the matching HLA type, the HLA type of each donor mattered for the analysis. The paper's findings and limits, for the study overall: The ex vivo response was dominated by HLA-C-restricted CMV-specific TCR beta clonotypes, which also provided the single most frequent clonotype in two of eight donors. Carriers of CMV infection plus the relevant HLA type were discriminated by the cumulative frequency of public TCR beta family members in the study cohort and in an independent roughly 350-donor cohort.

Including the terminal cysteine and phenylalanine, the CDR3 comprises 14 residues. The read is trimmed to its CDR3 DNA, 42 bases read in frame from base 1. CDR1 and CDR2 (MNHEY, SMNVEV) derive from the germline V gene (reference sequence). Here V drops 6 bases and J drops 5 bases, and the junction holds 6 bases not matched to any gene. The sequencer listed for this sample is Illumina HiSeq 1500. Using fastp at Q25 and MiXCR, TCRdb reprocessed the public reads and kept productive beta chains. Each record represents a unique CDR3 protein, reported with the most common genes and DNA among its rows. Within this sample are hundreds of thousands of distinct CDR3 sequences, with about 33% of them counted one time only. Roughly 16% of the sample is in the top ten clones.

The source was cultured PBMCs, collected from culture after CMV antigen stimulation. This chain joins TRBV27 to TRBJ2-3; 9 bases in between match TRBD1. This TCR derives from a human donor in good health (CMV status not recorded). Some clones in this sample may be carry-over from other donors' samples. The DNA reads as follows: TGTGCCAGCAGCCGGACAGGGGATCTAGATACGCAGTATTTT. It specifies CASSRTGDLDTQYF.